The 5 T cell receptor beta chains below were found in one sample sequenced in a study of blood T cell repertoires in COVID-19. Sequencing used immunoSEQ multiplex PCR; TCRdb keeps in-frame clones, though not all of them. This table has 200,000 to 250,000 clones, 86% appearing once. Sequencing input: peripheral blood. Every receptor here comes from a man between 60 and 75 years old with acute or convalescent COVID-19.

V and J are TRBV5-1 and TRBJ2-1, with D perhaps TRBD2 (5 bases). In germline, CDR1 is SGHRS, CDR2 YFSETQ. CDR3 size: 15 residues. The V gene lost 4 bases and the J gene lost 4 bases, with 15 bases spanning the gap. The CDR3 region is CASSLGSVSYNEQFF. The CDR3 DNA follows: TGCGCCAGCAGCCTCGGTAGCGTTAGTTACAATGAGCAGTTCTTC.

This clone was detected only a few times. This sequence joins TRBV24-1 and TRBJ1-2, with 9 nucleotides matching TRBD1. V dropped 7 bases and J dropped 4; count of bases not matched to a gene: 0. CDR1 is KGHDR, CDR2 SFDVKD, per germline. The CDR3 runs to 12 residues. CDR3 sequence: CATRGQGYGYTF. CDR3 bases: TGTGCCACCAGGGGACAGGGCTATGGCTACACCTTC.

This clone was detected only a few times. The chain employs TRBV7-6 and TRBJ2-7, with D tentatively TRBD2 (5 bases). From germline, CDR1 is SGHVS and CDR2 FNYEAQ. The CDR3 consists of 14 residues. V lost 1 base to trimming and J lost 2 bases, with 9 bases between them. DNA of the CDR3: TGTGCCAGCAGCTTAGAAAGCGGAACCTACGAGCAGTACTTC. Its translation is CASSLESGTYEQYF.

This chain joins TRBV6-2 or TRBV6-3 and TRBJ1-1; 7 bases map to TRBD1. The trim removed 6 bases at V and 1 base at J, leaving 8 bases unmatched. Germline values: CDR1 MNHEY, CDR2 SVGEGT. This CDR3 has 15 residues. This CDR3 is CASSFPGGRNTEAFF. The CDR3 nucleotides read TGTGCCAGCAGCTTCCCAGGGGGAAGGAACACTGAAGCTTTCTTT.

This chain uses TRBV30 with TRBJ1-1; D is ambiguous. This CDR3 is 13 amino acids long. Germline-derived CDR1 and CDR2 are GTSNPN and SVGIG (reference sequence). Trimming removed 4 bases at V and 5 bases at J, with 14 bases between. The CDR3 loop is CAWTLSRSTEAFF. The CDR3 nucleotides are TGTGCCTGGACCCTAAGCCGATCGACTGAAGCTTTCTTT.